This entry concerns a single T cell receptor beta chain. This specimen comes from a study of patients and donors after allogeneic stem cell transplantation. Germline lookup yields CDR1 SGHVS and CDR2 FNYEAQ. Trimming removed 1 base at V and 7 bases at J, with 14 bases between. There are 14 residues in the CDR3. In TCRdb, the RT-PCR reads were re-called with MiXCR into one record per CDR3 protein. The data show about 90,000 distinct CDR3 sequences, 40% to 60% seen once. The clonotype originates from a human donor who was either an allogeneic HSCT recipient or a stem cell or donor lymphocyte infusion donor (not recorded which). It is not recorded whose cells these are; they may come from a transplant donor. Sequenced material: blood, either unsorted or a sorted T cell fraction (not recorded which). The chain uses TRBV7-6 and TRBJ2-7; a possible D gene is TRBD2 (5 bases). The CDR3 nucleotides read TGTGCCAGCAGCTTAGATTTTACACGGAGGGAGCAGTACTTC. It translates to CASSLDFTRREQYF. Together with reference TRBV7-6 and TRBJ2-7, the CDR3 gives the full variable domain: GAGVSQSPRYKVTKRGQDVALRCDPISGHVSLYWYRQALGQGPEFLTYFNYEAQQDKSGLPNDRFSAERPEGSISTLTIQRTEQRDSAMYRCASSLDFTRREQYFGPGTRLTVT.